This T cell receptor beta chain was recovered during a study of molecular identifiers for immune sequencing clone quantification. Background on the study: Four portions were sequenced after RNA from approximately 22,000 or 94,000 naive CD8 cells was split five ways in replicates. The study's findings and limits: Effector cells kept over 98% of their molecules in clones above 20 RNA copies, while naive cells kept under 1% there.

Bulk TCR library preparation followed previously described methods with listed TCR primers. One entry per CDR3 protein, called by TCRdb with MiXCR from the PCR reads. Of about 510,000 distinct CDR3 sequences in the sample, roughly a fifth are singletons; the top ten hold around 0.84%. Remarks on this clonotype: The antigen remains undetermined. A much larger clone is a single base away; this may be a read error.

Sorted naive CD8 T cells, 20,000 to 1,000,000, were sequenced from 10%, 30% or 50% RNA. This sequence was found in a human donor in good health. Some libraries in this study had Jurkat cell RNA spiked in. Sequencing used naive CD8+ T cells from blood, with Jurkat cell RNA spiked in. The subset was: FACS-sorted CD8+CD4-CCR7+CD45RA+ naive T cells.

CDR3 sequence reads: CAWSEVGTQYF. The CDR3 region has the DNA TGTGCCTGGAGTGAGGTGGGTACGCAGTATTTT. The chain combines TRBV30 with TRBJ2-3; D unclear. CDR1 and CDR2 from the germline V gene are GTSNPN and SVGIG (reference sequence). V gave up 1 base and J gave up 8 bases, with 7 bases separating them. The CDR3 covers 11 residues.